This TCR beta chain was identified during a study of T cells after yellow fever vaccination. Regarding the study as a whole: Re-detected after boosting: most primary clones, almost 97% of CD4 and roughly 88% of CD8. There was a possibility that FACS-sorted repertoires contained abundant clonotypes contaminating from the bulk population.

Germline V CDR1 and CDR2: LGHDT, YNNKEL (reference sequence). The CDR3 spans 14 residues. V lost 5 bases, J lost 3 bases, and 10 bases lay in between. TCRdb re-called the 5' RACE reads through MiXCR, storing one row per CDR3 protein. Of roughly 94,000 distinct CDR3 sequences listed, about 8.2% are singletons. Sequencing was performed on CD8+ T cells not binding an NS4B(214-222) dextramer, sorted from PBMCs, taken less than 16 days after the first yellow fever vaccination. J is TRBJ1-4 and V is TRBV3-1, with no clear D. This clonotype was obtained from a man in his late teens or twenties who received the YFV17D yellow fever vaccine. The CDR3 spells CASSIRSANEKLFF. Here the CDR3 DNA reads TGTGCCAGCAGCATCAGGTCTGCTAATGAAAAACTGTTTTTT. Supplemented by reference TRBV3-1 and TRBJ1-4, the full variable domain reads DTAVSQTPKYLVTQMGNDKSIKCEQNLGHDTMYWYKQDSKKFLKIMFSYNNKELIINETVPNRFSPKSPDKAHLNLHINSLELGDSAVYFCASSIRSANEKLFFGSGTQLSVL.